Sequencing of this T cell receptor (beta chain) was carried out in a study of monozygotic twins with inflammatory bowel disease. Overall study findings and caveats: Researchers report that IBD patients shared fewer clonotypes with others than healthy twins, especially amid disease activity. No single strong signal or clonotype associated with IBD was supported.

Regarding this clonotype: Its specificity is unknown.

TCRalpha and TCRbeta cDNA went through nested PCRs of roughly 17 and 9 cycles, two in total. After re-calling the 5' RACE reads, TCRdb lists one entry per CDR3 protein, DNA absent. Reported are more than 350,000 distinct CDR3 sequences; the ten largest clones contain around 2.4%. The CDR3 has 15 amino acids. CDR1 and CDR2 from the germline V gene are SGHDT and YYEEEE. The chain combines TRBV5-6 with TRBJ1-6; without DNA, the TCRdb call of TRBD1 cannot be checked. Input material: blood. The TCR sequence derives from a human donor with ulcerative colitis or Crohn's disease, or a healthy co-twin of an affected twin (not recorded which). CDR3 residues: CASSSQDRFDSPLHF.